This T cell receptor beta chain derives from a study of T-cell memory formation after mild COVID-19. This clonotype was counted only a few times. The V gene's germline CDR1 is SGHKS and CDR2 YYEKEE (reference sequence). Trimming took 6 bases from V and 1 from J; bases not matched to a gene: 3. The CDR3 extends over 13 amino acids. One entry per CDR3 protein, called by TCRdb with MiXCR from the 5' RACE reads. The sample gives around 340,000 distinct CDR3 sequences, 20% to 25% of which show up once; around 13% is in the top ten. This chain links TRBV5-5 with TRBJ2-5; 7 bases are a match to TRBD1. The source of this sequence is an adult woman who had mild COVID-19 (a few samples of this study predate the infection). Cell type and time point are not known. Material: PBMCs or a T cell subset sorted from them (not recorded which). CDR3 loop: CASKQGFQETQYF. The DNA of the CDR3 is TGTGCCAGCAAACAGGGGTTCCAAGAGACCCAGTACTTC. Full variable domain (remainder filled in from reference TRBV5-5 and TRBJ2-5): DAGVTQSPTHLIKTRGQQVTLRCSPISGHKSVSWYQQVLGQGPQFIFQYYEKEERGRGNFPDRFSARQFPNYSSELNVNALLLGDSALYLCASKQGFQETQYFGPGTRLLVL.